A single TCR beta chain is shown here with its context. Its antigen is unidentified. The CDR3 spans 15 residues. Germline V gene data show CDR1 as SGHDT and CDR2 as YYEEEE. The junction had 6 bases not matched to a gene; V was cut back by 4 bases and J by 2 bases. TCRdb re-called the reads with MiXCR, one entry per CDR3 protein. The table records some 400,000 distinct CDR3 sequences, approximately 30% of them present only once. The data stem from a study of T cell repertoires in cytomegalovirus infection. Study in general: Matching HLA type, along with CMV infection, was indicated by public TCR beta signatures.

General study results and limits: The study found HLA-C-restricted CMV-specific TCR beta clonotypes dominating the ex vivo response. Based on cumulative public TCR beta family frequency, carriers of CMV plus the relevant HLA were identified.

This sequence originates from a human donor in good health (CMV status not recorded). Some clones in this sample may be carry-over from other donors' samples. Sequenced sample: PBMCs. The genes are TRBV5-6 and TRBJ2-5, with 9 positions matching TRBD2. The CDR3: CASSAGGTGQETQYF. In nucleotides, the CDR3 is TGTGCCAGCAGCGCGGGAGGGACGGGGCAAGAGACCCAGTACTTC.